This T cell receptor beta chain stems from a study of T cell responses to AZD1222 COVID-19 vaccine. Whole-study context: Second doses at about 4 or about 12 weeks were pooled.

Profiling relied on immunoSEQ multiplex PCR, and the TCRdb table lists in-frame clones only, not all of them. The data contain approximately 89,000 clones, 70% to 90% of them singletons. Germline loops: CDR1 LNHNV, CDR2 YYDKDF (reference sequence). The CDR3 runs to 16 residues. V lost 0 bases, J lost 0 bases, and 8 bases lay in between. General study results and limits: No repertoire was sampled before or during the peak T cell response, only after it.

This clone was seen once. What it binds is unknown. This sequence joins TRBV15 and TRBJ1-4; D gene uncertain. Here the sequenced sample was peripheral blood, taken on day 0 of AZD1222 vaccination. This receptor was identified in an adult in good health. CDR3 protein: CATSRDIGATNEKLFF. The CDR3 DNA sequence: TGTGCCACCAGCAGAGATATCGGCGCAACTAATGAAAAACTGTTTTTT.